This TCR beta chain originates from a study of OX40 agonist ivuxolimab in advanced cancers. Study in general: Given to patients was ivuxolimab, an agonistic anti-OX40 (CD134) antibody. Intravenous ivuxolimab at 0.01 to 10 mg/kg was given to patients every 2 weeks. Dose-escalation subjects each had hepatocellular carcinoma, melanoma, renal cell or head and neck cancer.

Overall study results and limits: With doses of 0.1-3.0 mg/kg, partial responders showed among the lowest clonal expansion.

The V gene lost 6 bases and the J gene lost 0 bases, with 5 bases spanning the gap. The CDR3 extends over 12 amino acids. Germline-derived CDR1 and CDR2 are LNHDA and SQIVND (reference sequence). Produced via immunoSEQ multiplex PCR; TCRdb's table is partial and in-frame only. This sample has 70,000 to 95,000 clones, with over 70% found just once. On this clone: Antigen specificity is unknown.

Source: CD4+ or CD8+ T cells sorted from blood, taken in a trial of the OX40 agonist ivuxolimab. This sequence joins TRBV19 and TRBJ1-1; D remains ambiguous. The origin of this receptor is an adult with an advanced solid tumor such as melanoma, head and neck, liver or kidney cancer. As DNA, the CDR3 is TGTGCCAGTAGCTATATGAACACTGAAGCTTTCTTT. Its translation: CASSYMNTEAFF. Looking up the rest from reference TRBV19 and TRBJ1-1 gives the full variable domain: DGGITQSPKYLFRKEGQNVTLSCEQNLNHDAMYWYRQDPGQGLRLIYYSQIVNDFQKGDIAEGYSVSREKKESFPLTVTSAQKNPTAFYLCASSYMNTEAFFGQGTRLTVV.